This TCR beta chain was observed in a study of blood T cell repertoires in COVID-19. Study-level information: COVID-19 samples from acute and convalescent phases originated in the United States, Italy and Spain. In each case, the material was cDNA or gDNA derived from T cells, B-cell-depleted T cells, or PBMCs.

Germline V gives CDR1 KGHSH, CDR2 LQKENI. Trimming took 5 bases from V and 2 from J, leaving 10 bases between them. The CDR3 runs to 13 residues. This clone was observed a handful of times. Using immunoSEQ multiplex PCR, the repertoire was profiled, and TCRdb retains in-frame clones only, with some absent. The repertoire consists of 40,000 to 50,000 clones, with 70% to 85% occurring once and the leading ten covering 11% to 15%. The TCR sequence derives from a human donor in a cohort sampled during active COVID-19. The sequenced material came from peripheral blood. The V call is TRBV18, the J call TRBJ2-7; D is unresolved. CDR3 coding DNA: TGTGCCAGCTCATCCGAAACAGCCTACGAGCAGTACTTC. Its protein is CASSSETAYEQYF.